The clone carrying this T cell receptor (beta chain) came up a few times. The antigen is undetermined. The sort gate was single viable CD3+CD4+CD8-CD45RO+ cells for memory CD4+ T cells. Serum IgG to CMV pp150, pp28, p38 and p52 defined serostatus. Total CD4+ T cells were enriched by CD4 positive selection. The data are from a study of memory CD4+ T cells and cytomegalovirus serostatus. Study-level background: Healthy Belgian adult donors included under ten CMV-positive and about two dozen CMV-negative people. Notes on the study in general: About 40% of the roughly 160 known CMV-associated TCRbeta sequences appeared in CD4+ memory.

Sequencing used immunoSEQ multiplex PCR; TCRdb keeps in-frame clones, though not all of them. The sample consists of about 31,000 clones, approximately 76% of them appearing once. Germline CDR1 is MNHNS and CDR2 is SASEGT. Trimming shortened V by 1 base and J by 14 bases, and 11 bases separated the two germline ends. CDR3 length: 11 residues. The sample was memory CD4+ T cells from blood. The chain is built from TRBV6-1 and TRBJ1-2, with D possibly matching TRBD1 (5 bases). The TCR originated in an adult in good health and CMV-seronegative. Some clones in this sample may be carry-over from other donors' samples. CDR3 in amino acids: CASSEEGTGTF. CDR3 nucleotide sequence: TGTGCCAGCAGTGAAGAAGGGACGGGAACCTTC.